This T cell receptor beta chain derives from a study of T cell responses to AZD1222 COVID-19 vaccine. CDR3 length equals 13 residues. V lost 6 bases and J 5 bases, leaving 13 bases between the germline ends. TCRdb's table, derived via immunoSEQ multiplex PCR, lists solely in-frame clones and lacks some. The profile shows about 150,000 clones, 80% to 95% of them singletons. The chain employs TRBV12-3 or TRBV12-4 and TRBJ2-5, with D possibly matching TRBD2 (5 bases). The sequence was collected from an adult who received the AZD1222 COVID-19 vaccine. Sequencing was performed on peripheral blood, taken 28 days after the second AZD1222 dose. The CDR3 sequence: CASRAGIAETQYF. In DNA form, the CDR3 reads TGTGCCAGCAGGGCCGGGATAGCCGAGACCCAGTACTTC.